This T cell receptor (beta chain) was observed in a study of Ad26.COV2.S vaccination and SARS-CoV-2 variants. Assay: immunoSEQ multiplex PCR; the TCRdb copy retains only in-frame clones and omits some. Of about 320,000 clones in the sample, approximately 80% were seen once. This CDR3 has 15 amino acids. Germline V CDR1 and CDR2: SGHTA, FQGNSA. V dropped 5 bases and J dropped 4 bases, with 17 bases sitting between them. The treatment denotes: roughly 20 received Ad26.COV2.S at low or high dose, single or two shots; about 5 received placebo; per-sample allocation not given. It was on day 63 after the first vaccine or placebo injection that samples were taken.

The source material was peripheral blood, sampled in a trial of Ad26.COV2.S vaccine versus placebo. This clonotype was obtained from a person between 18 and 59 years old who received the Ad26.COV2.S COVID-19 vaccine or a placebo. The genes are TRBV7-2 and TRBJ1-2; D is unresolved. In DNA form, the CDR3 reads TGTGCCAGCAGCCCGACGGAGGGTTTCGGCTATGGCTACACCTTC. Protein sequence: CASSPTEGFGYGYTF.